The clone carrying this T cell receptor beta chain has more than one count but fewer than ten. Antigen unknown. The data were obtained in a study of T-cell memory formation after mild COVID-19. Germline CDR1 and CDR2: LGHNA and YSLEER. Trimming took 8 bases from V and 13 from J, leaving 20 bases between them. This CDR3 spans 13 amino acids. 5'RACE, which relied on constant-segment primers, yielded TCR alpha and TCR beta cDNA libraries carrying sample barcodes and UMIs. TCRdb re-derived calls from the 5' RACE reads in MiXCR, one entry per CDR3 protein. The sample shows roughly 160,000 distinct CDR3 sequences, 10% to 15% of them seen only once. Points from the study as a whole: The pre-infection memory compartment contained some responding clones, suggesting cross-reactive memory joined. Contracting clones localized mainly to CM and EM when CD4+ and mainly to EMRA when CD8+. Clones from the second wave (peaking day 37) had unconfirmed SARS-CoV-2 specificity.

The sequenced material came from PBMCs or a T cell subset sorted from them (not recorded which). The J gene is TRBJ1-4, the V gene TRBV4-3; D unresolved. This TCR was sampled from a man between 18 and 29 years old who had mild COVID-19 (a few samples of this study predate the infection). Cell type and time point are not known. As DNA, the CDR3 is TGCGCCAGCTCACGGGATACGGAGGGTAGACTGTTTTTT. Translating gives CASSRDTEGRLFF.